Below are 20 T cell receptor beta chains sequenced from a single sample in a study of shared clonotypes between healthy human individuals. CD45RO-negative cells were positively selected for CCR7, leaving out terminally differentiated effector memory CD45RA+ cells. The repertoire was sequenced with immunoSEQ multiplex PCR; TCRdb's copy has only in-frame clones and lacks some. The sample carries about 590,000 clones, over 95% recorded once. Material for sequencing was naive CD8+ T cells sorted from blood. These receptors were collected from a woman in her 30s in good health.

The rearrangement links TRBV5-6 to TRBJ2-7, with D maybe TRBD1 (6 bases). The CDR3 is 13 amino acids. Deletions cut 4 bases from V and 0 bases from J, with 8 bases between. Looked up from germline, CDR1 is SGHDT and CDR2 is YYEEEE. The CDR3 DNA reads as TGTGCCAGCAGCCAGGGGTACTCCTACGAGCAGTACTTC. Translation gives CASSQGYSYEQYF. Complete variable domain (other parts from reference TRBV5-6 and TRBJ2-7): DAGVTQSPTHLIKTRGQQVTLRCSPKSGHDTVSWYQQALGQGPQFIFQYYEEEERQRGNFPDRFSGHQFPNYSSELNVNALLLGDSALYLCASSQGYSYEQYFGPGTRLTVT.

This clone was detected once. The CDR3 reads CASSPGGQNPGDEQFF. CDR3 sequence (DNA): TGTGCCAGCTCGCCAGGGGGCCAGAATCCCGGCGATGAGCAGTTCTTC. The genes are TRBV18 and TRBJ2-1; TRBD1 agrees at 8 bases. The CDR3 is 16 residues long. The ends lost 6 bases at V and 8 bases at J; junction bases unmatched: 15. Germline CDR1 is KGHSH and CDR2 is LQKENI.

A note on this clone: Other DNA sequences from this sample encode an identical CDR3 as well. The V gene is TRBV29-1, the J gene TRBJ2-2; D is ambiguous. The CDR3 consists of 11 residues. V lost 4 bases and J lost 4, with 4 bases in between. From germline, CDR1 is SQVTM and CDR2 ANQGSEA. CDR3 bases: TGCAGCGTTGTGGTCACCGGGGAGCTGTTTTTT. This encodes CSVVVTGELFF.

The CDR3 loop reads CASSQESSGRALDTGELFF. CDR3 in DNA: TGTGCCAGCAGCCAAGAATCGAGCGGGAGGGCCCTCGACACCGGGGAGCTGTTTTTT. The gene calls are TRBV4-2 and TRBJ2-2; TRBD2 matches 10 bases. V dropped 0 bases and J dropped 3; count of bases not matched to a gene: 10. This CDR3 has 19 amino acids. The germline V gene has CDR1 LGHNA and CDR2 YNFKEQ.

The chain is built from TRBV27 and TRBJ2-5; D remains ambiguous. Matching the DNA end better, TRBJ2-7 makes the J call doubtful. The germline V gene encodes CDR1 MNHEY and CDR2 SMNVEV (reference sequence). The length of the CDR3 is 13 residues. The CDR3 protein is CASSLRFSYEQYF. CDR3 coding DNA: TGTGCCAGCAGTTTGAGGTTCTCCTACGAGCAGTACTTC.

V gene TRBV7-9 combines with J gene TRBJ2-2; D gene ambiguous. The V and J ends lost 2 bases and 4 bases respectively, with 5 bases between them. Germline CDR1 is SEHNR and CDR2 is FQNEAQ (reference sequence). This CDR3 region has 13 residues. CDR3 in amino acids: CASSLSLTGELFF. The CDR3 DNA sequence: TGTGCCAGCAGCTTATCCCTCACCGGGGAGCTGTTTTTT.

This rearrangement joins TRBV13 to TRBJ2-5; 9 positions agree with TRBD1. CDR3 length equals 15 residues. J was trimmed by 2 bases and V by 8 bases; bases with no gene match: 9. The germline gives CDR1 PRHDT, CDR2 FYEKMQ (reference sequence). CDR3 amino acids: CASGAGQGDQETQYF. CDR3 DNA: TGTGCCAGCGGAGCGGGACAGGGTGATCAAGAGACCCAGTACTTC.

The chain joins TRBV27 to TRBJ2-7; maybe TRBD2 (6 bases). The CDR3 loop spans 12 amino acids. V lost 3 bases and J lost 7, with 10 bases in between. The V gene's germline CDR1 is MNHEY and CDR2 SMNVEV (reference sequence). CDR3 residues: CASSFARGEQYF. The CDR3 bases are TGTGCCAGCAGTTTCGCGCGGGGTGAGCAGTACTTC.

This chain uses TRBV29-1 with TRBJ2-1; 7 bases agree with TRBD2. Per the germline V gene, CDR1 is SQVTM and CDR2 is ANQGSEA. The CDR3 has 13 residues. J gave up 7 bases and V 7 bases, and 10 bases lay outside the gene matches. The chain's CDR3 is CSDHGGSGNEQFF. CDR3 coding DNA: TGCAGCGACCACGGGGGGAGTGGGAATGAGCAGTTCTTC.

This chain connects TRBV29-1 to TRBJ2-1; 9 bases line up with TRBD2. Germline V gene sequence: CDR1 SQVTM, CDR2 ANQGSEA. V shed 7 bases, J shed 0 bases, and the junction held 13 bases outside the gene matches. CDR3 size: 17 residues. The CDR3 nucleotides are TGCAGCGGTGGGCCGACTAGCGGTGAGAGCTCCTACAATGAGCAGTTCTTC. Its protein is CSGGPTSGESSYNEQFF.

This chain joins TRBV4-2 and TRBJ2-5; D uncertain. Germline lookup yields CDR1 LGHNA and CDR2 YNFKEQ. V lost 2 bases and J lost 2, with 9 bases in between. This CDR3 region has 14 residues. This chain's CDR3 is CASSQRSGQETQYF. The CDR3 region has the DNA TGTGCCAGCAGCCAACGGAGTGGGCAAGAGACCCAGTACTTC.

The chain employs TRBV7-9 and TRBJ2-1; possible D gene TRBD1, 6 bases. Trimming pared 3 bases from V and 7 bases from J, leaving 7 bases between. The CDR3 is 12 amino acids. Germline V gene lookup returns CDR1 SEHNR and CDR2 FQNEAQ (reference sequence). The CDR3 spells CASSFTGNEQFF. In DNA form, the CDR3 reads TGTGCCAGCAGCTTTACAGGGAATGAGCAGTTCTTC.

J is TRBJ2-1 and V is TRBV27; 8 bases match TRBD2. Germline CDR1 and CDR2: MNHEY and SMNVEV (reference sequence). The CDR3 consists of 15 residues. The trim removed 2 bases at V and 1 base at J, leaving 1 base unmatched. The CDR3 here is CASSLGGRSYNEQFF. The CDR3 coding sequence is TGTGCCAGCAGTTTAGGCGGGAGGTCCTACAATGAGCAGTTCTTC.

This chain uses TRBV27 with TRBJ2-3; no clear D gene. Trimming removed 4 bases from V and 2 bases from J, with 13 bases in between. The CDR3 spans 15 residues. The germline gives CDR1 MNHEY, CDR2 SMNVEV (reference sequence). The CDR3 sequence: CASSSLSDNTDTQYF. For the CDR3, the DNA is TGTGCCAGCAGTTCCTTGTCCGACAACACAGATACGCAGTATTTT.

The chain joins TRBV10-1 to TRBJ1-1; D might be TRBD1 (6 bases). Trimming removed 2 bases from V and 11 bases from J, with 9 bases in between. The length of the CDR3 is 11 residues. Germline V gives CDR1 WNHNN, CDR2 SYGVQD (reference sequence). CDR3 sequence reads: CASSEGRGAFF. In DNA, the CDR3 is TGCGCCAGCAGTGAGGGCAGGGGTGCTTTCTTT.

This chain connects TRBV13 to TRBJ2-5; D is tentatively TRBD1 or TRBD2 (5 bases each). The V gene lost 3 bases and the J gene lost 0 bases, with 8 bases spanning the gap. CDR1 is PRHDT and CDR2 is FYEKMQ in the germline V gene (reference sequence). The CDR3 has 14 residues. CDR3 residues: CASSFRDHQETQYF. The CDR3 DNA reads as TGTGCCAGCAGCTTCCGGGACCACCAAGAGACCCAGTACTTC.

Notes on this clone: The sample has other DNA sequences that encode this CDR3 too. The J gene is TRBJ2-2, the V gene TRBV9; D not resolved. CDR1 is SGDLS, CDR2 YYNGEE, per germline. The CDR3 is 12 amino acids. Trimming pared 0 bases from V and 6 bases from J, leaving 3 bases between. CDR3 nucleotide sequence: TGTGCCAGCAGCGTAGTGCCCGGGGAGCTGTTTTTT. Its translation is CASSVVPGELFF.

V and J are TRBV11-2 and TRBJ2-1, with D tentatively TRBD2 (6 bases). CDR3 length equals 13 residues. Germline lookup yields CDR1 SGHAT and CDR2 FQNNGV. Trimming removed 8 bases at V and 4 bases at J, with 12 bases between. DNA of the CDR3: TGTGCCAGCCGGACTATCCTGTACAATGAGCAGTTCTTC. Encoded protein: CASRTILYNEQFF.

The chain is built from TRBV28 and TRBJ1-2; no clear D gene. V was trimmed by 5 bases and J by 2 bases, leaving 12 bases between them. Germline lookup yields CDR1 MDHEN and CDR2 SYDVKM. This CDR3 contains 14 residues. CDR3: CASSPITENYGYTF. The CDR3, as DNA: TGTGCCAGCAGTCCGATTACGGAGAACTATGGCTACACCTTC.

CDR3 sequence reads: CASSLSTSGRALSSYEQYF. The CDR3, as DNA: TGTGCCAGCAGTTTATCGACTAGCGGGAGGGCCCTGTCGTCCTACGAGCAGTACTTC. The gene calls are TRBV28 and TRBJ2-7, with TRBD2 identical over 14 bases. The CDR3 is made up of 19 amino acids. Germline V lookup: CDR1 MDHEN, CDR2 SYDVKM. V was clipped by 1 base and J by 1 base; unmatched bases: 9.